This T cell receptor beta chain was captured in a study of blood T cell repertoires in COVID-19. Per the study methods: Nucleated cell number was recorded as an estimate derived from reference gene primer amplification. Repertoires were generated with immunoSEQ multiplex PCR, while TCRdb's copy carries only in-frame clones and drops some. V, J and clone size reflect that table, while D and trimming were determined from the DNA. The data contain about 99,000 clones, around 90% of them singletons. Germline V CDR1 and CDR2: GTSNPN, SVGIG (reference sequence). V gave up 2 bases and J gave up 6 bases; unmatched junction bases: 4. The length of the CDR3 is 14 residues.

Sequenced input: peripheral blood. The TCR originated in an older woman with acute or convalescent COVID-19. The chain combines TRBV30 with TRBJ2-1; 10 bases match TRBD2. The CDR3 here is CAWSRTSGFNEQFF. The CDR3 nucleotides are TGTGCCTGGAGTCGGACTAGCGGTTTCAATGAGCAGTTCTTC.